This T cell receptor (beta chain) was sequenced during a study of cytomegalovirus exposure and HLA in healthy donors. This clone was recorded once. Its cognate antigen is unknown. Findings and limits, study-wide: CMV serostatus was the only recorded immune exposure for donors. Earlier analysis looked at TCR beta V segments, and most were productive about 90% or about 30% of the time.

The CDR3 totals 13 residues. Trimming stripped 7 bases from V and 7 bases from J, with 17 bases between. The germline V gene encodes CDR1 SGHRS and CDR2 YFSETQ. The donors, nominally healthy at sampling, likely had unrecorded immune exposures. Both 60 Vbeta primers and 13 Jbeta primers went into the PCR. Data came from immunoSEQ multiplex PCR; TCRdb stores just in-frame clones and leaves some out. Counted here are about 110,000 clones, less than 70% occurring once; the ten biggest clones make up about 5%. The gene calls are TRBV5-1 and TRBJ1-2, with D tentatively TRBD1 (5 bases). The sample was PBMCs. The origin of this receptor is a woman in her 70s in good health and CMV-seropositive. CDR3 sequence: CASEPSGMRGYTF. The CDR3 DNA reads TGCGCCAGCGAGCCCTCAGGGATGCGTGGCTACACCTTC.